The rows below give T cell receptor beta chains drawn from one sample of a study of T cells in lung cancer brain metastases. Here immunoSEQ multiplex PCR was the method, and the copy in TCRdb shows in-frame clones only, minus some. The sample records a few thousand clones, about 85% being singletons. What was sequenced was tumor tissue from the primary lung tumor. The receptors originated from a man in his 70s with non-small cell lung cancer. Both conserved end residues are part of each CDR3. Each record gives: V gene, J gene, clone size, D gene, CDR3 protein, CDR3 DNA. The D gene is left open where the match is weak. Size values are once, few and many counts, or a class for expanded clones, and some rows have none.

TRBV5-1	TRBJ1-2	NA	NA	CASSSSPTNYGYTF	TGCGCCAGCAGCTCCTCACCGACTAACTATGGCTACACCTTC
TRBV5-1	TRBJ1-3	NA	NA	CASSPGTASGNTIYF	TGCGCCAGCAGCCCCGGGACCGCGTCTGGAAACACCATATATTTT
TRBV7-2	TRBJ2-5	NA	TRBD2	CASSEGPSGGQETQYF	TGTGCCAGCAGCGAAGGGCCTAGCGGGGGCCAAGAGACCCAGTACTTC
TRBV6-5	TRBJ1-1	NA	NA	CASGAGLNTEAFF	TGTGCCAGCGGCGCAGGGTTGAACACTGAAGCTTTCTTT
TRBV19	TRBJ1-1	once	TRBD1	CASRTMTGGRRRTEAFF	TGTGCCAGTCGCACGATGACAGGGGGCCGAAGACGAACTGAAGCTTTCTTT
TRBV7-9	TRBJ1-1	NA	NA	CASSLEFGSYTEAFF	TGTGCCAGCAGCTTAGAATTCGGCAGCTACACTGAAGCTTTCTTT
TRBV27	TRBJ1-1	NA	TRBD1	CASSLTGGSTEAFF	TGTGCCAGCAGTTTGACAGGGGGAAGCACTGAAGCTTTCTTT
TRBV19	TRBJ2-1	once	NA	CASNPKGTSYNEQFF	TGTGCCAGTAACCCGAAGGGGACTTCTTATAATGAGCAGTTCTTC
TRBV19	TRBJ1-5	NA	NA	CASSIEGGRRTQHF	TGTGCCAGTAGTATAGAGGGGGGTAGGAGGACCCAGCATTTT
TRBV14	TRBJ2-3	NA	NA	CASSQGMTASTDTQYF	TGTGCCAGCAGCCAAGGAATGACAGCTAGCACAGATACGCAGTATTTT
TRBV6-1	TRBJ1-1	NA	NA	CASSELGAVGNTEAFF	TGTGCCAGCAGCGAACTTGGGGCGGTGGGGAACACTGAAGCTTTCTTT
TRBV6-5	TRBJ2-3	NA	NA	CASSWADTQYF	TGTGCCAGCAGCTGGGCAGATACGCAGTATTTT
TRBV6-5	TRBJ2-7	NA	NA	CASSQGPEQYF	TGTGCCAGCAGCCAAGGCCCGGAGCAGTACTTC
TRBV6-5	TRBJ1-5	NA	NA	CASSYSRGHQPQHF	TGTGCCAGCAGTTACTCGAGAGGGCATCAGCCCCAACATTTT